The 21 T cell receptor beta chains below were found in one sample sequenced in a study of cytomegalovirus exposure and HLA in healthy donors (dated by TCRdb to the late 2010s). Libraries were prepared through the immunoSEQ multiplex PCR assay. This immuneACCESS table, as held by TCRdb, lists in-frame sequences with V and J called but not all clones. Of the missing ones, under half trace to an unresolved V gene in checked studies; the others have no known cause. The sample records 150,000 to 200,000 clones, roughly nine tenths of which are singletons. Around 2.7% of the sample rests with the top ten. The sample taken for sequencing was PBMCs. The receptors shown here come from a woman aged 18 to 35 in good health and CMV-seropositive.

This chain uses TRBV9 with TRBJ2-7; D call uncertain. Germline V lookup: CDR1 SGDLS, CDR2 YYNGEE. V was pared by 4 bases and J by 0 bases, with 8 bases between. This CDR3 is built from 13 residues. CDR3 sequence: CASSSGSSYEQYF. CDR3 nucleotide sequence: TGTGCCAGCAGCTCAGGCTCCTCCTACGAGCAGTACTTC.

To note about this clone: The junction does not match germline at one end; this may be a read error. V and J are TRBV10-3 and TRBJ1-1; D is unresolved. CDR1 and CDR2 from the germline V gene are ENHRY and SYGVKD. CDR3 length equals 12 residues. This CDR3 is CAISAESEGSLF. CDR3 nucleotides: TGTGCCATCAGTGCGGAGTCAGAGGGTAGCCTCTTT.

The J gene is TRBJ1-4, the V gene TRBV7-9; D gene uncertain. The V gene lost 7 bases and the J gene lost 0 bases, with 12 bases spanning the gap. The CDR3 extends over 15 amino acids. The V gene's germline CDR1 is SEHNR and CDR2 FQNEAQ (reference sequence). The DNA for the CDR3 is TGTGCCAGCACCGAGGGAGGTGCAACTAATGAAAAACTGTTTTTT. Its protein is CASTEGGATNEKLFF. Full variable domain (remainder filled in from reference TRBV7-9 and TRBJ1-4): DTGVSQNPRHKITKRGQNVTFRCDPISEHNRLYWYRQTLGQGPEFLTYFQNEAQLEKSRLLSDRFSAERPKGSFSTLEIQRTEQGDSAMYLCASTEGGATNEKLFFGSGTQLSVL.

The chain links TRBV9 to TRBJ2-1; possibly TRBD1 for D (6 bases). CDR1 is SGDLS, CDR2 YYNGEE, per germline. CDR3 length equals 16 residues. The V and J ends lost 0 bases and 3 bases respectively, with 13 bases between them. CDR3 sequence (DNA): TGTGCCAGCAGCGTAGCCCGGGACAATAACTACAATGAGCAGTTCTTC. Protein product: CASSVARDNNYNEQFF.

Turning to this clone: Sequence at one end of the junction differs from germline and may be a read error. This sequence joins TRBV28 and TRBJ2-7; TRBD2 aligns across 9 bases. The CDR3 consists of 11 residues. CDR1 is MDHEN, CDR2 SYDVKM, per germline. For the CDR3, the DNA is TGTGCCAGCAGTTCCATAGCGGGAGTACACTTC. Translation gives CASSSIAGVHF.

J is TRBJ2-4 and V is TRBV4-1; a weak D match, TRBD2 (6 bases). V shed 1 base and J shed 4 bases, with 11 bases lying between them. The CDR3 totals 15 residues. CDR1 is MGHRA and CDR2 is YSYEKL in the germline V gene. The CDR3 here is CASSQVGTGKNIQYF. CDR3 in DNA: TGCGCCAGCAGCCAAGTGGGGACTGGTAAAAACATTCAGTACTTC.

This chain links TRBV7-2 with TRBJ2-7, with D perhaps TRBD2 (5 bases). The CDR3 is 16 amino acids. Germline-derived CDR1 and CDR2 are SGHTA and FQGNSA. Trimming stripped 3 bases from V and 2 bases from J, with 17 bases between. CDR3 sequence (DNA): TGTGCCAGCAGCTTCTGGTCCACCCCGGGGACCTACGAGCAGTACTTC. This encodes CASSFWSTPGTYEQYF.

The CDR3: CASSVGTESSYEQYF. CDR3 nucleotide sequence: TGTGCCAGCAGCGTAGGAACAGAGAGCTCCTACGAGCAGTACTTC. V is TRBV9 and J is TRBJ2-7; no clear D gene. Trimming stripped 0 bases from V and 0 bases from J, with 10 bases between. CDR1 is SGDLS, CDR2 YYNGEE, per germline. The CDR3 length is 15 residues.

In nucleotides, the CDR3 is TGTGCCAGCTCACCATGGGGCCAGGACGGGACCGGGGAGCTGTTTTTT. Translating gives CASSPWGQDGTGELFF. The J gene is TRBJ2-2, the V gene TRBV18; possibly TRBD1 for D (5 bases). The CDR3 extends over 16 amino acids. The V gene's germline CDR1 is KGHSH and CDR2 LQKENI. Trimming left V 2 bases short and J 5 bases short, with 15 bases between.

V gene TRBV27 combines with J gene TRBJ2-1, with 9 bases identical to TRBD2. CDR3 length: 13 residues. With V trimmed by 4 bases and J by 15 bases, 10 bases remained unmatched. CDR1 MNHEY and CDR2 SMNVEV come from the germline V gene (reference sequence). The CDR3 region is CASSYFQGTSLFF. CDR3 nucleotide sequence: TGTGCCAGCAGTTACTTTCAGGGGACTAGCCTGTTCTTC.

This clone was seen only once. J is TRBJ1-2 and V is TRBV5-6; 11 nucleotides line up with TRBD1. This CDR3 region has 17 residues. J lost 2 bases, V lost 4 bases, and 10 bases had no gene match. Germline-derived CDR1 and CDR2 are SGHDT and YYEEEE. This CDR3 reads CASSLPGQGEVNYGYTF. In DNA form, the CDR3 reads TGTGCCAGCAGCCTCCCGGGACAGGGGGAGGTGAACTATGGCTACACCTTC.

The rearrangement links TRBV2 to TRBJ2-1; no definite D call. V was pared by 2 bases and J by 7 bases, with 12 bases between. Looked up from germline, CDR1 is SNHLY and CDR2 is FYNNEI. The CDR3 length is 14 residues. CDR3 in DNA: TGTGCCAGCAGTGAATCCCAGGAAATTAATGAGCAGTTCTTC. It specifies CASSESQEINEQFF.

V usage is TRBV28 and J usage is TRBJ2-5, with D possibly TRBD1 on 6 matching bases. Germline V lookup: CDR1 MDHEN, CDR2 SYDVKM. This CDR3 is built from 13 residues. The V gene lost 6 bases and the J gene lost 1 base, with 9 bases spanning the gap. The chain's CDR3 is CASSPRGQETQYF. The CDR3, as DNA: TGTGCCAGCAGCCCCAGGGGCCAAGAGACCCAGTACTTC.

V and J are TRBV5-4 and TRBJ1-2, with 12 nucleotides matching TRBD1. Per the germline V gene, CDR1 is SGHNT and CDR2 is YYREEE (reference sequence). The J segment lost 6 bases and the V segment lost 4 bases, leaving 4 bases of the junction unmatched. This CDR3 is 14 amino acids long. CDR3 DNA sequence: TGTGCCAGCAGCCCGGGGACAGGGGGCAATGGCTACACCTTC. Protein sequence: CASSPGTGGNGYTF.

The DNA for the CDR3 is TGCAGTGCCGGAGGGCCGAACGAGCAGTACTTC. This gives the protein CSAGGPNEQYF. The V call is TRBV20-1, the J call TRBJ2-7; TRBD2 might be the D (6 bases). Looked up from germline, CDR1 is DFQATT and CDR2 is SNEGSKA (reference sequence). The CDR3 totals 11 residues. V was trimmed by 6 bases and J by 5 bases, leaving 11 bases between them.

The V and J genes are TRBV4-1 and TRBJ1-2, with no clear D. This CDR3 has 15 residues. Germline V gives CDR1 MGHRA, CDR2 YSYEKL. V lost 3 bases to trimming and J lost 3 bases, with 14 bases between them. In nucleotides, the CDR3 is TGCGCCAGCAGCCAGGGCCACAGTAATTACTATGGCTACACCTTC. Its protein product is CASSQGHSNYYGYTF.

V gene TRBV28 combines with J gene TRBJ2-7; 10 bases map to TRBD2. Germline V gives CDR1 MDHEN, CDR2 SYDVKM. The V gene end was trimmed by 6 bases and the J gene end by 0 bases; junction bases not matched to a gene: 5. The CDR3 sequence is 15 residues long. The CDR3 region is CASRPLAGSSYEQYF. CDR3 sequence (DNA): TGTGCCAGCAGGCCACTAGCGGGGAGCTCCTACGAGCAGTACTTC.

This clone appeared once. The chain recombines TRBV5-1 with TRBJ1-4; the match to TRBD1 covers 7 bases. Looked up from germline, CDR1 is SGHRS and CDR2 is YFSETQ. The length of the CDR3 is 17 residues. J lost 4 bases, V lost 5 bases, and 14 bases had no gene match. CDR3 region: CASRIGTPGQLNEKLFF. The CDR3 DNA is TGCGCCAGCAGAATAGGGACTCCGGGACAGCTTAATGAAAAACTGTTTTTT.

This clone was recorded a few times. The chain recombines TRBV25-1 with TRBJ1-1; a weak D match, TRBD1 (5 bases). V gave up 10 bases and J gave up 1 base, with 10 bases separating them. Germline V CDR1 and CDR2: MGHDK, SYGVNS. The CDR3 totals 12 residues. Here the CDR3 DNA reads TGTGCCACAGGGTCCACGAACACTGAAGCTTTCTTT. Translated: CATGSTNTEAFF.

The rearrangement uses TRBV6-6 and TRBJ2-7, with D possibly TRBD1 on 6 matching bases. Between the trimmed V and J ends, which lost 6 bases and 0 bases, there was a span of 12 bases. The CDR3 runs to 14 residues. CDR1 MNHNY and CDR2 SVGAGI come from the germline V gene (reference sequence). The chain's CDR3 is CASSPGDVSYEQYF. CDR3 in DNA: TGTGCCAGCAGCCCAGGGGACGTCTCCTACGAGCAGTACTTC.

The chain is built from TRBV6-5 and TRBJ2-7; 12 bases fit TRBD2. V was pared by 6 bases and J by 4 bases, with 1 base of the junction left unmatched. The CDR3 is 13 residues long. In germline, CDR1 is MNHEY, CDR2 SVGAGI. CDR3 sequence reads: CASSLAGGYEQYF. The CDR3, as DNA: TGTGCCAGCAGCCTAGCGGGAGGGTACGAGCAGTACTTC.